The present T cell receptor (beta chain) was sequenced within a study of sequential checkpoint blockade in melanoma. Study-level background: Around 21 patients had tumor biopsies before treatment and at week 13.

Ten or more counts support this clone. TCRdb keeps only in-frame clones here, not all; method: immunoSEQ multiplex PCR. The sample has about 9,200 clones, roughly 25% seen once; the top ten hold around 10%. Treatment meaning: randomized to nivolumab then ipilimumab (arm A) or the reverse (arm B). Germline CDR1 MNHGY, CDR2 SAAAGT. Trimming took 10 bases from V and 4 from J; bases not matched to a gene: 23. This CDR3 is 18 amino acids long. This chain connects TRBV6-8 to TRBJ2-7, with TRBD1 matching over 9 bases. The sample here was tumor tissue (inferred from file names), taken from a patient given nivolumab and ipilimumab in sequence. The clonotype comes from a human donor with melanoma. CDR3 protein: CAIRDYTGTGSKNYEQYF. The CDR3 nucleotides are TGTGCCATCAGGGACTATACCGGGACAGGGTCTAAAAATTACGAGCAGTACTTC.